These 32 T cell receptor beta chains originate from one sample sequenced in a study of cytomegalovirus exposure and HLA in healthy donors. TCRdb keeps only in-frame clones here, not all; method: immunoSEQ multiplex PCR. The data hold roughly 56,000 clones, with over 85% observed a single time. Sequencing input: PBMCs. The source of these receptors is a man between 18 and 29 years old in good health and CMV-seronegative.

The DNA of the CDR3 is TGTGCCAGCAGCTTAAGGACTAGGAGCAATGAGCAGTTCTTC. It specifies CASSLRTRSNEQFF. The chain employs TRBV7-9 and TRBJ2-1, with 7 bases matching TRBD2. CDR3 size: 14 residues. V trimming: 2 bases; J trimming: 6 bases; junction bases outside the gene matches: 4. Germline CDR1 and CDR2: SEHNR and FQNEAQ (reference sequence).

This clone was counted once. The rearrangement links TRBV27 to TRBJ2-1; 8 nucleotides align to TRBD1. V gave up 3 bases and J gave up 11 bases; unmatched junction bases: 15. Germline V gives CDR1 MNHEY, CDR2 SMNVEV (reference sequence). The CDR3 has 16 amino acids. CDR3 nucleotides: TGTGCCAGCAGTTTTTTCGATCCCAGGGCAGGGGGCAAGCAGTTCTTC. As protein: CASSFFDPRAGGKQFF.

The CDR3 sequence: CAARDRVENGYTF. In DNA, the CDR3 is TGTGCCGCCCGGGACAGGGTAGAGAATGGCTACACCTTC. The V call is TRBV10-3, the J call TRBJ1-2; 9 positions agree with TRBD1. CDR1 and CDR2 from the germline V gene are ENHRY and SYGVKD. V lost 11 bases and J lost 6; bases outside the gene matches: 10. This CDR3 comprises 13 residues.

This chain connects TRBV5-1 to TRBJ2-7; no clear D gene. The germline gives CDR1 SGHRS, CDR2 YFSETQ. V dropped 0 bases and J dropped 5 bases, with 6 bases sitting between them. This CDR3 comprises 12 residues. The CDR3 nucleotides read TGCGCCAGCAGCTTGGGACTCGACGAGCAGTACTTC. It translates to CASSLGLDEQYF.

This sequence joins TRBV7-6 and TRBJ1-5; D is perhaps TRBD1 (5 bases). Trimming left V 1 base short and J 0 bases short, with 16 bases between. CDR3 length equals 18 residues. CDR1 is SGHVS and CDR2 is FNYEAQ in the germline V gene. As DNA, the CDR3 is TGTGCCAGCAGCTTAGGCTTGGGGGGGGAAGATAGCAATCAGCCCCAGCATTTT. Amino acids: CASSLGLGGEDSNQPQHF.

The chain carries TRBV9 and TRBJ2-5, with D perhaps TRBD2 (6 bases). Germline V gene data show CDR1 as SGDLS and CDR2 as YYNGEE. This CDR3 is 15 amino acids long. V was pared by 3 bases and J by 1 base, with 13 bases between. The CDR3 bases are TGTGCCAGCAGCGGGTCCGGGGGTCCCCAAGAGACCCAGTACTTC. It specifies CASSGSGGPQETQYF. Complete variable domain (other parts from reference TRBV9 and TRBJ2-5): DSGVTQTPKHLITATGQRVTLRCSPRSGDLSVYWYQQSLDQGLQFLIQYYNGEERAKGNILERFSAQQFPDLHSELNLSSLELGDSALYFCASSGSGGPQETQYFGPGTRLLVL.

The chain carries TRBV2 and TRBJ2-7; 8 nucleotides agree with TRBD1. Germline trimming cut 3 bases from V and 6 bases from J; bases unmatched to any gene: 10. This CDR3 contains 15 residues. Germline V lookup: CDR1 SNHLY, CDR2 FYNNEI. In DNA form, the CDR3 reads TGTGCCAGCAGTGAGGGTGGGCAGGGGGCCATCGAGCAGTACTTC. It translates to CASSEGGQGAIEQYF.

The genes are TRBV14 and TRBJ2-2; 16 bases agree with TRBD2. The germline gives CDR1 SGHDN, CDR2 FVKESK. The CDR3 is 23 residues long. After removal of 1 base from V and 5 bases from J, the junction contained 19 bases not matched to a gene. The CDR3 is CASSQVPPGLAGGPLSGTGELFF. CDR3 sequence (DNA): TGTGCCAGCAGCCAAGTGCCCCCGGGACTAGCGGGAGGGCCTCTGTCTGGGACCGGGGAGCTGTTTTTT.

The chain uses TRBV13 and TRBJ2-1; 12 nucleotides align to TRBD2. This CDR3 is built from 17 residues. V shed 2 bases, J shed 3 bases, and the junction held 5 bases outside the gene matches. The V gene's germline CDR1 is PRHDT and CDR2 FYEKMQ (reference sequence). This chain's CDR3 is CASSLYRTSGNYNEQFF. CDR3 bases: TGTGCCAGCAGCTTATACCGGACTAGCGGGAACTACAATGAGCAGTTCTTC.

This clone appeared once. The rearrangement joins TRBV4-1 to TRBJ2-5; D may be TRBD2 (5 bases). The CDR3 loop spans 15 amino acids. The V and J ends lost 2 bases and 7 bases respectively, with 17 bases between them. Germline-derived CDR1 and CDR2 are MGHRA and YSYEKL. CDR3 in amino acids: CASSQPTARDWTQYF. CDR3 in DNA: TGCGCCAGCAGCCAACCGACGGCCCGGGATTGGACCCAGTACTTC.

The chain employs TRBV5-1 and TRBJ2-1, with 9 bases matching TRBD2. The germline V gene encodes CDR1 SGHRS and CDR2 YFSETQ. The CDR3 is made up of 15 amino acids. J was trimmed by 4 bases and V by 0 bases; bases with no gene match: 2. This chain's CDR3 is CASSLELAGYNEQFF. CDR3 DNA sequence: TGCGCCAGCAGCTTGGAACTAGCGGGTTACAATGAGCAGTTCTTC.

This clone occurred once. CDR3 sequence reads: CASSGGSNEKLFF. In DNA form, the CDR3 reads TGTGCCAGCAGCGGGGGATCTAATGAAAAACTGTTTTTT. V gene TRBV6-5 combines with J gene TRBJ1-4; a possible D gene is TRBD1 (5 bases). This CDR3 is 13 amino acids long. Per germline, CDR1 MNHEY and CDR2 SVGAGI. Trimming left V 6 bases short and J 3 bases short, with 8 bases between.

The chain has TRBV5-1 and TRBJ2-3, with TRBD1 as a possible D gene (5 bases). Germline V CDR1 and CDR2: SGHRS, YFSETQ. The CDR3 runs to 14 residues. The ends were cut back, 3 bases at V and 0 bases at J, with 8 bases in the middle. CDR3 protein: CASSYRQSTDTQYF. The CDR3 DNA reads TGCGCCAGCAGCTATAGACAGAGCACAGATACGCAGTATTTT.

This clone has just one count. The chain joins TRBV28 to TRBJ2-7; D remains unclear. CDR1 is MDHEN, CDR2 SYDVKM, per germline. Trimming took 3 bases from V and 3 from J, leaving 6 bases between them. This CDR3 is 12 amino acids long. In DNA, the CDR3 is TGTGCCAGCAGTTTGTACAGCTACGAGCAGTACTTC. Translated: CASSLYSYEQYF.

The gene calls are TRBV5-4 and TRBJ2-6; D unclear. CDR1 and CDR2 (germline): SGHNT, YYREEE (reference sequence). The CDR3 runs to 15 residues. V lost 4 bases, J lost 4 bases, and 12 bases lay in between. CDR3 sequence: CASSLVTVGANVLTF. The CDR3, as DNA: TGTGCCAGCAGCCTCGTTACTGTGGGGGCCAACGTCCTGACTTTC.

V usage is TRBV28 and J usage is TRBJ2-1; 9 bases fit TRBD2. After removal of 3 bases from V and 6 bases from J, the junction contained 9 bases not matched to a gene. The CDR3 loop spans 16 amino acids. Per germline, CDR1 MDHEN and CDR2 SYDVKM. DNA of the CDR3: TGTGCCAGCAGTTTGGTGACTAGCGGAGGGTTCAATGAGCAGTTCTTC. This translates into CASSLVTSGGFNEQFF.

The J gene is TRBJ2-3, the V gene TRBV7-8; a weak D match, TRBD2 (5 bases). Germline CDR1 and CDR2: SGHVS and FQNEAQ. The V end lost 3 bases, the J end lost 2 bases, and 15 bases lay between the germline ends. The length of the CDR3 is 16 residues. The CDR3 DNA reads TGTGCCAGCAGCTTGTGGCTAGCATATTCCACAGATACGCAGTATTTT. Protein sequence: CASSLWLAYSTDTQYF.

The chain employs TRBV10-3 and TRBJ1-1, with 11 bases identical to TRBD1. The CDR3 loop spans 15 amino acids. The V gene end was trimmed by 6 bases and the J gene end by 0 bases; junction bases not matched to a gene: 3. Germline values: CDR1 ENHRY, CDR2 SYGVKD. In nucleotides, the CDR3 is TGTGCCATCAGCGGGACAGGGGGTGTGAACACTGAAGCTTTCTTT. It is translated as CAISGTGGVNTEAFF.

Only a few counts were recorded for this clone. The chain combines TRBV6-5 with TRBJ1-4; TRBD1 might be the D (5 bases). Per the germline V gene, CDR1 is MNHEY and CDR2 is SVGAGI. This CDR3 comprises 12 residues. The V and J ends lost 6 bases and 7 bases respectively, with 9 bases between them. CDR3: CASRGDGEKLFF. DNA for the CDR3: TGTGCCAGCAGAGGGGATGGTGAAAAACTGTTTTTT.

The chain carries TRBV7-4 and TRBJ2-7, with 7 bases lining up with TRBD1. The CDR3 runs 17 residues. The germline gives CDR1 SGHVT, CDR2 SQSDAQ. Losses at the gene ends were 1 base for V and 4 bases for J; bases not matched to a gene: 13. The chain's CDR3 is CASSLDPGQAAGYEQYF. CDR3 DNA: TGTGCCAGCAGCTTAGATCCCGGACAGGCCGCCGGGTACGAGCAGTACTTC.

The CDR3 sequence: CASSQDRGGPEQYF. The CDR3 nucleotides read TGCGCCAGCAGCCAAGATCGGGGAGGGCCCGAGCAGTACTTC. This sequence joins TRBV4-3 and TRBJ2-7; TRBD2 aligns across 7 bases. The V gene's germline CDR1 is LGHNA and CDR2 YSLEER. CDR3 length: 14 amino acids. The J segment lost 6 bases and the V segment lost 0 bases, leaving 5 bases of the junction unmatched.

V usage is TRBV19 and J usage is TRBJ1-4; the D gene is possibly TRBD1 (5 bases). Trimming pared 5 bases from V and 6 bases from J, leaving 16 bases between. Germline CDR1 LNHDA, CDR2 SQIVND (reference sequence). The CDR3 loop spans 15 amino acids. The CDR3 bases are TGTGCCAGTAGTCCAGGGACTTGGGCGGATGAAAAACTGTTTTTT. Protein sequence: CASSPGTWADEKLFF. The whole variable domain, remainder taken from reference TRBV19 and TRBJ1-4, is DGGITQSPKYLFRKEGQNVTLSCEQNLNHDAMYWYRQDPGQGLRLIYYSQIVNDFQKGDIAEGYSVSREKKESFPLTVTSAQKNPTAFYLCASSPGTWADEKLFFGSGTQLSVL.

The CDR3 DNA follows: TGTGCCAGCAGTACCACCGACACCTATGGCTACACCTTC. The encoded protein is CASSTTDTYGYTF. The chain employs TRBV28 and TRBJ1-2; D call uncertain. This CDR3 comprises 13 residues. Germline CDR1 and CDR2: MDHEN and SYDVKM. V was pared by 5 bases and J by 4 bases, with 11 bases between.

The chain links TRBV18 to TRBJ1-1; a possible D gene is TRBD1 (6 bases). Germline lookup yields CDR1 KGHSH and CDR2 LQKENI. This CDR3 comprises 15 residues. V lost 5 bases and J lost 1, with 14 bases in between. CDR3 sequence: CASSARGQRNTEAFF. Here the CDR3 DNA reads TGTGCCAGCTCAGCGAGAGGACAGAGGAACACTGAAGCTTTCTTT.

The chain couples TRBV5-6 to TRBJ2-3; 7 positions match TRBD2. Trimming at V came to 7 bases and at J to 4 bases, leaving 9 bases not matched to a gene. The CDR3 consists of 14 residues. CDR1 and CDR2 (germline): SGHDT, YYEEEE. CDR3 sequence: CASSGGSIADTQYF. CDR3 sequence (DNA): TGTGCCAGCTCCGGCGGGAGTATTGCAGATACGCAGTATTTT.

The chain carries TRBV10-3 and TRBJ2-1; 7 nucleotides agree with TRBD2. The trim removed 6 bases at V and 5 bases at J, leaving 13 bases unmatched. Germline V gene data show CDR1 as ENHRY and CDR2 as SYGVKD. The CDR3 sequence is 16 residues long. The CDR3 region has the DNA TGTGCCATCAGCGGTGGGGGAGGGCCCCCCGACAATGAGCAGTTCTTC. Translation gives CAISGGGGPPDNEQFF.

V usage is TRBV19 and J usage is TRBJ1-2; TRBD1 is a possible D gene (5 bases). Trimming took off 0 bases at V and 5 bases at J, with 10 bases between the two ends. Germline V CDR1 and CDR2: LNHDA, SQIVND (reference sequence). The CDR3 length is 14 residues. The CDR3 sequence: CASSIEDTPYGYTF. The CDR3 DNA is TGTGCCAGTAGTATAGAGGACACTCCTTATGGCTACACCTTC.

The CDR3 sequence: CASSLGRDREETQYF. DNA for the CDR3: TGTGCCAGCAGCTTAGGCCGGGACAGAGAAGAGACCCAGTACTTC. The chain combines TRBV7-2 with TRBJ2-5; 7 nucleotides agree with TRBD1. CDR3 length: 15 amino acids. The junction had 5 bases not matched to a gene; V was cut back by 1 base and J by 3 bases. Germline V gene data show CDR1 as SGHTA and CDR2 as FQGNSA.

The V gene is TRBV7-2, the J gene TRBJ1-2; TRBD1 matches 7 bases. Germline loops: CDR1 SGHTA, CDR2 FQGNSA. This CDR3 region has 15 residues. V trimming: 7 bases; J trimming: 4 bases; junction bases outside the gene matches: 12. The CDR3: CASTISGQAVYGYTF. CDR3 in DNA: TGTGCCAGCACCATCTCAGGACAGGCGGTCTATGGCTACACCTTC.

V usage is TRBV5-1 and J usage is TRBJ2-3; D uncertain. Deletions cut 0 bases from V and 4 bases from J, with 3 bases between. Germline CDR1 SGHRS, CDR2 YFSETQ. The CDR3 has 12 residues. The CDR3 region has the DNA TGCGCCAGCAGCTTGGACTCAGATACGCAGTATTTT. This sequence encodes CASSLDSDTQYF.

The DNA for the CDR3 is TGTGCCAGCAGTCGGGTCTCCCGTGCAGATACGCAGTATTTT. It specifies CASSRVSRADTQYF. The J gene is TRBJ2-3, the V gene TRBV28; D is undetermined. Germline assignment: CDR1 MDHEN and CDR2 SYDVKM. This CDR3 contains 14 residues. Trimming took off 5 bases at V and 4 bases at J, with 13 bases between the two ends. The variable domain in full, completed from reference TRBV28 and TRBJ2-3, reads DVKVTQSSRYLVKRTGEKVFLECVQDMDHENMFWYRQDPGLGLRLIYFSYDVKMKEKGDIPEGYSVSREKKERFSLILESASTNQTSMYLCASSRVSRADTQYFGPGTRLTVL.

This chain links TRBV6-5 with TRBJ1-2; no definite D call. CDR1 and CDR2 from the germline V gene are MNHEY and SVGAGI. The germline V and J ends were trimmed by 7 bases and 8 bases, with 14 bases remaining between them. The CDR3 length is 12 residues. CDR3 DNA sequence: TGTGCCAGCATGGGAGAGACTGGCGGCTACACCTTC. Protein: CASMGETGGYTF.